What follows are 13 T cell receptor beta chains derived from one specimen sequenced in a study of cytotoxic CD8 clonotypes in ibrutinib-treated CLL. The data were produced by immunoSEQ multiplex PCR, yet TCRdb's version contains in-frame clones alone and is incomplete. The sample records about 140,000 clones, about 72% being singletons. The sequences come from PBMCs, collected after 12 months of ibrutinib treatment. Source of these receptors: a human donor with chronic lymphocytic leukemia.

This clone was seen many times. As DNA, the CDR3 is TGTGCCAGCAGCTTCTACACCGGGGAGCTGTTTTTT. It specifies CASSFYTGELFF. This chain connects TRBV7-3 to TRBJ2-2, with D unresolved. This CDR3 is built from 12 residues. Germline loops: CDR1 SGHTA, CDR2 FQGTGA. V was trimmed by 3 bases and J by 3 bases, leaving 2 bases between them.

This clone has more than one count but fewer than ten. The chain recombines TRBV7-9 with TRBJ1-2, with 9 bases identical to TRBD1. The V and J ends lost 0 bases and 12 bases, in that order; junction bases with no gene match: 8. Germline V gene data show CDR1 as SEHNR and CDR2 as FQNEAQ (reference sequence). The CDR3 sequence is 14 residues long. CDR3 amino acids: CASSLALGQGVNTF. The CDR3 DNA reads TGTGCCAGCAGCTTAGCTTTGGGACAGGGTGTCAACACCTTC.

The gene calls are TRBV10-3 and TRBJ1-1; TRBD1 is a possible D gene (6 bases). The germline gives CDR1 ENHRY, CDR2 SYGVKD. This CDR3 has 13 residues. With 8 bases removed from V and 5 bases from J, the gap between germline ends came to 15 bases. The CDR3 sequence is CAIVQGGGTEAFF. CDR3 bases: TGTGCCATCGTACAGGGAGGTGGGACTGAAGCTTTCTTT.

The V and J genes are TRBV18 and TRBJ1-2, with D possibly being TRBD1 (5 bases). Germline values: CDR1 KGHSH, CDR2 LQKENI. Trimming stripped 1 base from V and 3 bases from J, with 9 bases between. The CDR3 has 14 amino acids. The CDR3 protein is CASSPLVGDYGYTF. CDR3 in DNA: TGTGCCAGCTCACCACTGGTGGGGGACTATGGCTACACCTTC. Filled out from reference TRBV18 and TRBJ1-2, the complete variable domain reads NAGVMQNPRHLVRRRGQEARLRCSPMKGHSHVYWYRQLPEEGLKFMVYLQKENIIDESGMPKERFSAEFPKEGPSILRIQQVVRGDSAAYFCASSPLVGDYGYTFGSGTRLTVV.

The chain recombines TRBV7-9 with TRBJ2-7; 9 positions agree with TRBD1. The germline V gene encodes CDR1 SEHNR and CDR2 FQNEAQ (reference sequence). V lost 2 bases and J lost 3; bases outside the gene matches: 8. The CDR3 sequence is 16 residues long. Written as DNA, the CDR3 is TGTGCCAGCAGCTTATACGTAGGGACAGGGTTCTACGAGCAGTACTTC. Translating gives CASSLYVGTGFYEQYF.

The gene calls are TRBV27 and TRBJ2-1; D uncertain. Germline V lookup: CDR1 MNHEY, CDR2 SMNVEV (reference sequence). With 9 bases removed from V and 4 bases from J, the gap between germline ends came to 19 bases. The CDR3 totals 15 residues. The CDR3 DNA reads TGTGCCAGTAGTCCTGCACAGATCGCGTACAATGAGCAGTTCTTC. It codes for CASSPAQIAYNEQFF.

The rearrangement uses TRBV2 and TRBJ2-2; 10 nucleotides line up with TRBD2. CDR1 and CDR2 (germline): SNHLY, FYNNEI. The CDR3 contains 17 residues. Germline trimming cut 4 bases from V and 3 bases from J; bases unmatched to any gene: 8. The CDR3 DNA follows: TGTGCCAGCAGTGGCTCCACCGGGACTAGCGACACCGGGGAGCTGTTTTTT. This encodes CASSGSTGTSDTGELFF.

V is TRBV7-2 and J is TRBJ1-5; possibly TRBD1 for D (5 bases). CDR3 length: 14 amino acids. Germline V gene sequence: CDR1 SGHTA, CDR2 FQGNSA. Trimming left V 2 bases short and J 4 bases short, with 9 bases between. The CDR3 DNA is TGTGCCAGCAGCTTACCTGGGACGAATCAGCCCCAGCATTTT. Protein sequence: CASSLPGTNQPQHF. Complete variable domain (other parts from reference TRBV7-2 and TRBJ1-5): GAGVSQSPSNKVTEKGKDVELRCDPISGHTALYWYRQSLGQGLEFLIYFQGNSAPDKSGLPSDRFSAERTGGSVSTLTIQRTQQEDSAVYLCASSLPGTNQPQHFGDGTRLSIL.

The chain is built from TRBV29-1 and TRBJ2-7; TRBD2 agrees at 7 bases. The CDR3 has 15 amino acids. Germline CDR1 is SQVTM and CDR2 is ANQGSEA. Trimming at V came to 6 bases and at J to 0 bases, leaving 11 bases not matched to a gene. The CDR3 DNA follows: TGCAGCGTGGACGGACTAGGGAAGAGCTCCTACGAGCAGTACTTC. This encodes CSVDGLGKSSYEQYF.

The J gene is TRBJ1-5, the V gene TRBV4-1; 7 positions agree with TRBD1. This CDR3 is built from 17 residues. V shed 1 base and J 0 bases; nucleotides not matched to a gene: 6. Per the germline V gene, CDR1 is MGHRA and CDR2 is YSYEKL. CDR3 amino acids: CASSQGQGVNSNQPQHF. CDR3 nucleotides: TGCGCCAGCAGCCAAGGTCAGGGGGTGAATAGCAATCAGCCCCAGCATTTT.

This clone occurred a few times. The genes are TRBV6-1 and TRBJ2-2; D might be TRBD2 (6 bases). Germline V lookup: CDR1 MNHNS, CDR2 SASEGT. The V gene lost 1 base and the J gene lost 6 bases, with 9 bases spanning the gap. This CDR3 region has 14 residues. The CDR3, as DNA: TGTGCCAGCAGTGAAGATTCGGGAGCCGGGGAGCTGTTTTTT. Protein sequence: CASSEDSGAGELFF.

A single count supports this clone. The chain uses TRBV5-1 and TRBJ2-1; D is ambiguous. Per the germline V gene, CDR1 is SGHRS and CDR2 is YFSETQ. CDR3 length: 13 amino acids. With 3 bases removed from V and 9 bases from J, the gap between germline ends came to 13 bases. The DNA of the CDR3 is TGCGCCAGCAGCTGGAGTGTAGGCGGTGAGCAGTTCTTC. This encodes CASSWSVGGEQFF.

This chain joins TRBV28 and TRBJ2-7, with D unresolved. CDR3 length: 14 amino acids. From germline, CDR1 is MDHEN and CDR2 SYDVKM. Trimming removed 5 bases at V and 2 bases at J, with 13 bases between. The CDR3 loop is CASSEMLGPYEQYF. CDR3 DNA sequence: TGTGCCAGCAGTGAGATGCTAGGGCCCTACGAGCAGTACTTC.